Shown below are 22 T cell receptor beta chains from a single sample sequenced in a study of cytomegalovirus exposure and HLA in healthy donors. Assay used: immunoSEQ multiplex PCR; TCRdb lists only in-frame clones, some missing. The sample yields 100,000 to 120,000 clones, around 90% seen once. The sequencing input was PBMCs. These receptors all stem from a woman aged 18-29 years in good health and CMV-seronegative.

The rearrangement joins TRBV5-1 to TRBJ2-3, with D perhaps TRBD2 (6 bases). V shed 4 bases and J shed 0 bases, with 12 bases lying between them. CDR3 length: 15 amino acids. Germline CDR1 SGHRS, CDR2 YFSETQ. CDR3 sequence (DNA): TGCGCCAGCAGCAGACAGAGCGGGAGCACAGATACGCAGTATTTT. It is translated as CASSRQSGSTDTQYF.

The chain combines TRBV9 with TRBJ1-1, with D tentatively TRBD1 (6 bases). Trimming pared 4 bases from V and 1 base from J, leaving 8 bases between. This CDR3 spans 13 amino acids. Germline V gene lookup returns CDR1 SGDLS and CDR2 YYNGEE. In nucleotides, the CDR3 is TGTGCCAGCAGCTCACAGGGGAACACTGAAGCTTTCTTT. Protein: CASSSQGNTEAFF.

For the CDR3, the DNA is TGCGCCAGCAGCTTGGCATCAACCTACGAGCAGTACTTC. Translating it yields CASSLASTYEQYF. V usage is TRBV5-1 and J usage is TRBJ2-7; D is unclear. Trimming shortened V by 0 bases and J by 2 bases, and 6 bases separated the two germline ends. Germline V gene sequence: CDR1 SGHRS, CDR2 YFSETQ. The CDR3 extends over 13 amino acids.

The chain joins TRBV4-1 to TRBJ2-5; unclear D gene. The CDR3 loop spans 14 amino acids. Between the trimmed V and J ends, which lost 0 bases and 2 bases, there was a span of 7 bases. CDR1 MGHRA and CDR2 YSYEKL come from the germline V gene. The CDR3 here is CASSQEARQETQYF. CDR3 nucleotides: TGCGCCAGCAGCCAAGAGGCCAGACAAGAGACCCAGTACTTC.

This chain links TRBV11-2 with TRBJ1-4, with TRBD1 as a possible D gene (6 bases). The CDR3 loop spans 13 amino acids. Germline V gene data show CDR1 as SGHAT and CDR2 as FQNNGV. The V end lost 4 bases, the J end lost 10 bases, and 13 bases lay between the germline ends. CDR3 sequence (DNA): TGTGCCAGCAGCTCGAACAGGGAAGGAAAACTGTTTTTT. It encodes CASSSNREGKLFF.

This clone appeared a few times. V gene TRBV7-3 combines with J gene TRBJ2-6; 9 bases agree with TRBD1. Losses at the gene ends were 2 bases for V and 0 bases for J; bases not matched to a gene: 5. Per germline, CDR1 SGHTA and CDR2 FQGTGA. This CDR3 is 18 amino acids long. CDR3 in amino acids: CASSLPQGAFSGANVLTF. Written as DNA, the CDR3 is TGTGCCAGCAGCTTACCACAGGGGGCCTTCTCTGGGGCCAACGTCCTGACTTTC.

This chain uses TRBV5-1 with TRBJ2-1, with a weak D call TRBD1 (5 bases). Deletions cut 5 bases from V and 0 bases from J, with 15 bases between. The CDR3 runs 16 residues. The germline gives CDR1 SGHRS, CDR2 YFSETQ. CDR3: CASRTLTDSSYNEQFF. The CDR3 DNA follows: TGCGCCAGCAGGACCCTCACCGACAGCTCCTACAATGAGCAGTTCTTC. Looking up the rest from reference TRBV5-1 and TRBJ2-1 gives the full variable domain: KAGVTQTPRYLIKTRGQQVTLSCSPISGHRSVSWYQQTPGQGLQFLFEYFSETQRNKGNFPGRFSGRQFSNSRSEMNVSTLELGDSALYLCASRTLTDSSYNEQFFGPGTRLTVL.

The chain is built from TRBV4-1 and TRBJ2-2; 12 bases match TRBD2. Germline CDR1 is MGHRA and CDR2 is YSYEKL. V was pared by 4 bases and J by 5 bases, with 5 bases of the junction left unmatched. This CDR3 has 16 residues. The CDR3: CASSRRLAGATGELFF. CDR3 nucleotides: TGCGCCAGCAGCCGAAGACTAGCGGGGGCGACCGGGGAGCTGTTTTTT.

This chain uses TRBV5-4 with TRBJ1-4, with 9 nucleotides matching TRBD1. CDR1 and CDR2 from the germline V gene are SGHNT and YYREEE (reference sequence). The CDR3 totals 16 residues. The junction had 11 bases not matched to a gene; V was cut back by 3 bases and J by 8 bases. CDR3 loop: CASSSHTTGGREKLFF. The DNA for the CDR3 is TGTGCCAGCAGCTCTCACACGACAGGGGGACGGGAAAAACTGTTTTTT.

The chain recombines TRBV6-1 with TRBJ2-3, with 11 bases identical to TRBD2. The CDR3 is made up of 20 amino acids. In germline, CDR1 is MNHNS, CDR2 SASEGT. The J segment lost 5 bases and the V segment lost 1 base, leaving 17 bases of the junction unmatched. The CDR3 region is CASSEVPTLAGGSVGDTQYF. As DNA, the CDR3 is TGTGCCAGCAGTGAAGTTCCGACGCTAGCGGGGGGCTCGGTTGGAGATACGCAGTATTTT.

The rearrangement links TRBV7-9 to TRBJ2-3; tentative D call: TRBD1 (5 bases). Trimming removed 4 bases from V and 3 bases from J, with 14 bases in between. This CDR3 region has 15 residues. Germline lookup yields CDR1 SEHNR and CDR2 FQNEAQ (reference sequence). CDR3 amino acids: CASSSKTTDTDTQYF. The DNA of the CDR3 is TGTGCCAGCAGCTCAAAAACGACAGATACAGATACGCAGTATTTT.

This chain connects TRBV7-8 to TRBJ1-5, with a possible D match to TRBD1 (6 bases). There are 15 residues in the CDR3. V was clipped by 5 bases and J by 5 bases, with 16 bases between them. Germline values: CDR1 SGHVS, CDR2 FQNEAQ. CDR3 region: CASSGRQAGDQPQHF. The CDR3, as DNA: TGTGCCAGCAGCGGGCGGCAGGCAGGGGATCAGCCCCAGCATTTT.

CDR3 residues: CASRPVRGGAGDTQYF. In nucleotides, the CDR3 is TGTGCCAGCAGGCCGGTGCGCGGGGGGGCCGGAGATACGCAGTATTTT. This chain uses TRBV2 with TRBJ2-3; 9 bases align to TRBD2. There are 16 residues in the CDR3. Per germline, CDR1 SNHLY and CDR2 FYNNEI. V shed 6 bases, J shed 5 bases, and the junction held 12 bases outside the gene matches.

The CDR3 DNA reads as TGTGCCAGCAGTTCCGGGACAGGGGTAGAAAAACTGTTTTTT. Residues: CASSSGTGVEKLFF. The genes are TRBV28 and TRBJ1-4; 10 bases map to TRBD1. CDR3 length: 14 amino acids. J gave up 8 bases and V 4 bases, and 4 bases lay outside the gene matches. CDR1 MDHEN and CDR2 SYDVKM come from the germline V gene.

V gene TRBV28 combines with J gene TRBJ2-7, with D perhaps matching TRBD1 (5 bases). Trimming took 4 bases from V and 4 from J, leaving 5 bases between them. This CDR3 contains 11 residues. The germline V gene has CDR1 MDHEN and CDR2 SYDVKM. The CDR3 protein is CASSSGYEQYF. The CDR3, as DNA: TGTGCCAGCAGTTCAGGGTACGAGCAGTACTTC.

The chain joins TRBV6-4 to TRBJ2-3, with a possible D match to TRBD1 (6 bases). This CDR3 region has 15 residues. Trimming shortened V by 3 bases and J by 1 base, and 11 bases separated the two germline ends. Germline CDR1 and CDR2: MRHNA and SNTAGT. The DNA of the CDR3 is TGTGCCAGCAGTGATGAACAGGGCGGCACAGATACGCAGTATTTT. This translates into CASSDEQGGTDTQYF.

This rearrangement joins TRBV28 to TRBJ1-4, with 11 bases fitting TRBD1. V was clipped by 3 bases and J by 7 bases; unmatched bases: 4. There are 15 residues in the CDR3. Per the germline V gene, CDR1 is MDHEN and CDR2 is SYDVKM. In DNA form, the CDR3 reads TGTGCCAGCAGTTTGAGGACAGGGGGCTTTGAAAAACTGTTTTTT. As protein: CASSLRTGGFEKLFF. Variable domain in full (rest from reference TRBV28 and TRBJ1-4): DVKVTQSSRYLVKRTGEKVFLECVQDMDHENMFWYRQDPGLGLRLIYFSYDVKMKEKGDIPEGYSVSREKKERFSLILESASTNQTSMYLCASSLRTGGFEKLFFGSGTQLSVL.

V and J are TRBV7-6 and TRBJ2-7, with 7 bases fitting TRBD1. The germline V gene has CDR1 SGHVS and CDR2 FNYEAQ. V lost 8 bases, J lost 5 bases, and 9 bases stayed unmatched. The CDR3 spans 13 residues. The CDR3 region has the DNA TGTGCCAGCTCTCCGGGGACAGCCCACGAGCAGTACTTC. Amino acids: CASSPGTAHEQYF.

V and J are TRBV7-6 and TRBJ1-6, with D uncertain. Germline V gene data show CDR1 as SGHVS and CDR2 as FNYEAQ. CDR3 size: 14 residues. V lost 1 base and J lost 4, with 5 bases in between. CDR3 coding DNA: TGTGCCAGCAGCTTAGTACGGTATAATTCACCCCTCCACTTT. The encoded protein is CASSLVRYNSPLHF.

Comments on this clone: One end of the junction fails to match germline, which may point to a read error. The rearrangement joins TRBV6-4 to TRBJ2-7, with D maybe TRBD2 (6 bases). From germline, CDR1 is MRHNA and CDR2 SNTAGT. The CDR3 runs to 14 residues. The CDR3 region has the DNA TGTGCCAGCAGGACGACACGGGGGACCTACGCGCAGTACTTC. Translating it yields CASRTTRGTYAQYF.

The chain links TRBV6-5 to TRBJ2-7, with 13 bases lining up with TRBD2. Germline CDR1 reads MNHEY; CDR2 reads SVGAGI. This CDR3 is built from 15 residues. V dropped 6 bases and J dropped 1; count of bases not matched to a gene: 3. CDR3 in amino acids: CASSGLAGESYEQYF. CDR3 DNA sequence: TGTGCCAGCAGCGGACTAGCGGGGGAATCCTACGAGCAGTACTTC.

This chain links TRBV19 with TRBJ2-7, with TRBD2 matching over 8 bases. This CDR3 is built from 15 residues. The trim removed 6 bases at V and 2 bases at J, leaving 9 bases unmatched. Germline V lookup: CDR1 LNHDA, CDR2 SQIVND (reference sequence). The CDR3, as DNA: TGTGCCAGTAGGGAATTTAATAGCGGGACCTACGAGCAGTACTTC. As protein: CASREFNSGTYEQYF.